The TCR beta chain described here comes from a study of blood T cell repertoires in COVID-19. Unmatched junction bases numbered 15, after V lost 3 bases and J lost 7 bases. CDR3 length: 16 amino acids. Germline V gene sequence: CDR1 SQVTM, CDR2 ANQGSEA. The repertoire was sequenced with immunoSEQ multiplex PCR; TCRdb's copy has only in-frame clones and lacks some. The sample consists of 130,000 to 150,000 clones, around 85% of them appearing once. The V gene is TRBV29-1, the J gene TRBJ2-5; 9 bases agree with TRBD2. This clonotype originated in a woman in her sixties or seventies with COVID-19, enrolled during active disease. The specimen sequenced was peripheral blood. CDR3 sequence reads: CSVESSGAPWEGTQYF. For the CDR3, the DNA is TGCAGCGTTGAGTCTAGCGGGGCCCCCTGGGAAGGGACCCAGTACTTC.